The 8 T cell receptor beta chains listed next were all sequenced from one sample in a study of beta chain features in type 1 diabetes (dated by TCRdb to between 2018 and 2020). Library construction relied on the immunoSEQ multiplex PCR assay. All of the isolated RNA was reverse transcribed with the High Capacity cDNA Reverse Transcription Kit, so expressed TCRB transcripts were sequenced. TCRdb stores this immuneACCESS table with in-frame sequences only. Part of the clones is absent; in the studies checked, under half of the shortfall reflects unresolved V genes, and no reason is known for the rest. This sample gives under 400,000 clones in total; roughly an eighth of them show up just once. Of the sample, less than 0.02% is held by the ten largest clones. The sample was naive CD4+ T cells from blood. The cell subset or site label on this specimen signifies: true naive CD4+ T cells. These receptors were obtained from a man between 18 and 35 years old in good health.

This rearrangement joins TRBV28 to TRBJ2-4; TRBD1 matches 9 bases. Germline CDR1 is MDHEN and CDR2 is SYDVKM. V shed 5 bases, J shed 4 bases, and the junction held 6 bases outside the gene matches. This CDR3 region has 15 residues. The CDR3 coding sequence is TGTGCCAGCAGTGGGGCGACAGGGGGTAAAAACATTCAGTACTTC. Amino acid sequence: CASSGATGGKNIQYF. Based on the CDR3 plus reference TRBV28 and TRBJ2-4, the full variable domain is DVKVTQSSRYLVKRTGEKVFLECVQDMDHENMFWYRQDPGLGLRLIYFSYDVKMKEKGDIPEGYSVSREKKERFSLILESASTNQTSMYLCASSGATGGKNIQYFGAGTRLSVL.

This clone was observed a few times. V usage is TRBV7-9 and J usage is TRBJ2-1; 14 nucleotides agree with TRBD2. This CDR3 comprises 15 residues. Germline assignment: CDR1 SEHNR and CDR2 FQNEAQ (reference sequence). V lost 5 bases to trimming and J lost 6 bases; unmatched junction nucleotides: 3. The CDR3 reads CASSPGLAGVNEQFF. The CDR3 DNA is TGTGCCAGCAGCCCGGGACTAGCGGGAGTCAATGAGCAGTTCTTC.

This clone was seen once. V usage is TRBV6-1 and J usage is TRBJ1-1; TRBD1 aligns across 9 bases. CDR1 and CDR2 from the germline V gene are MNHNS and SASEGT. After removal of 5 bases from V and 5 bases from J, the junction contained 6 bases not matched to a gene. The CDR3 runs 14 residues. This CDR3 reads CASSRQGVDTEAFF. The CDR3 region has the DNA TGTGCCAGCAGTCGACAGGGGGTTGATACTGAAGCTTTCTTT.

This clone was recorded a few times. The rearrangement uses TRBV7-6 and TRBJ1-4, with D unclear. The V gene lost 6 bases and the J gene lost 0 bases, with 14 bases spanning the gap. The CDR3 length is 16 residues. The germline gives CDR1 SGHVS, CDR2 FNYEAQ. CDR3 sequence reads: CASSLLSGATNEKLFF. The CDR3, as DNA: TGTGCCAGCAGTTTGCTGTCTGGAGCAACTAATGAAAAACTGTTTTTT.

This clone turned up a few times. The rearrangement joins TRBV7-2 to TRBJ2-1; no clear D. Germline V gene lookup returns CDR1 SGHTA and CDR2 FQGNSA. Trimming took 5 bases from V and 8 from J, leaving 10 bases between them. The CDR3 is 12 residues long. DNA of the CDR3: TGTGCCAGCAGCCCGAGTATCTATGAGCAGTTCTTC. Its translation is CASSPSIYEQFF.

This clone was counted only a few times. The chain employs TRBV4-2 and TRBJ1-2; D call uncertain. The CDR3 loop spans 13 amino acids. V was shortened by 2 bases and J by 0 bases, with 4 bases between the two germline ends. Germline assignment: CDR1 LGHNA and CDR2 YNFKEQ. This CDR3 reads CASSQTANYGYTF. The CDR3 DNA sequence: TGTGCCAGCAGCCAAACAGCTAACTATGGCTACACCTTC.

This clone was detected a few times. The genes are TRBV6-4 and TRBJ1-2; 8 nucleotides line up with TRBD1. The CDR3 extends over 14 amino acids. Germline values: CDR1 MRHNA, CDR2 SNTAGT. J gave up 7 bases and V 0 bases, and 4 bases lay outside the gene matches. The CDR3 coding sequence is TGTGCCAGCAGTGACTCGGGCACAGGGGGTGGCTACACCTTC. Residues: CASSDSGTGGGYTF.

This clone appeared a few times. The chain has TRBV7-2 and TRBJ2-7, with 7 positions matching TRBD2. The CDR3 is 15 amino acids. Looked up from germline, CDR1 is SGHTA and CDR2 is FQGNSA. The V gene end was trimmed by 7 bases and the J gene end by 5 bases; junction bases not matched to a gene: 14. The CDR3 sequence is CASTAVWTRVHEQYF. CDR3 sequence (DNA): TGTGCCAGCACCGCAGTTTGGACTAGGGTCCACGAGCAGTACTTC.